The 19 T cell receptor beta chains below come from one sample, sequenced in a study of T cells in localized non-small cell lung cancer. The assay was immunoSEQ multiplex PCR, and TCRdb's table has in-frame clones only and misses some. The data hold 45,000 to 60,000 clones, with around four fifths observed a single time. Sequencing used peripheral blood, obtained before any cancer treatment. All receptors come from a female donor of 60 years or more with stage II squamous cell lung carcinoma.

V usage is TRBV27 and J usage is TRBJ1-5; 7 nucleotides align to TRBD1. Germline V gene data show CDR1 as MNHEY and CDR2 as SMNVEV (reference sequence). This CDR3 is built from 15 residues. V was clipped by 7 bases and J by 0 bases; unmatched bases: 6. The CDR3 reads CASKGQPLSNQPQHF. CDR3 sequence (DNA): TGTGCCAGCAAGGGACAGCCACTTAGCAATCAGCCCCAGCATTTT.

The chain uses TRBV27 and TRBJ2-4; the match to TRBD2 covers 7 bases. J was trimmed by 7 bases and V by 0 bases; bases with no gene match: 12. The CDR3 runs to 17 residues. The germline gives CDR1 MNHEY, CDR2 SMNVEV (reference sequence). CDR3 nucleotides: TGTGCCAGCAGTTTATCGTGGCTGGGGGGGAGCTGGAACATTCAGTACTTC. Protein: CASSLSWLGGSWNIQYF.

This clone was observed a few times. J is TRBJ1-1 and V is TRBV18; D perhaps matches TRBD1 (6 bases). The CDR3 is made up of 17 amino acids. Looked up from germline, CDR1 is KGHSH and CDR2 is LQKENI. V was shortened by 3 bases and J by 5 bases, with 22 bases between the two germline ends. DNA of the CDR3: TGTGCCAGCTCACCGGACAGAGGATCGGGGTTGGGTACTGAAGCTTTCTTT. Translation gives CASSPDRGSGLGTEAFF.

The rearrangement links TRBV6-6 to TRBJ2-3, with 9 bases lining up with TRBD2. The CDR3 length is 15 residues. The germline V gene has CDR1 MNHNY and CDR2 SVGAGI (reference sequence). The CDR3 loop reads CAGKGGGASADTQYF. In nucleotides, the CDR3 is TGTGCAGGCAAGGGCGGGGGGGCAAGCGCAGATACGCAGTATTTT.

As concerns this clone: The junction and the germline gene differ at one end; a read error may be behind it. The chain has TRBV19 and TRBJ1-1; 7 positions agree with TRBD1. This CDR3 region has 12 residues. Germline CDR1 is LNHDA and CDR2 is SQIVND (reference sequence). CDR3 nucleotide sequence: TGTGCCAGTAGAATAGGGCAGGGGGAGGCTTTCTTT. Translation: CASRIGQGEAFF.

The V gene is TRBV19, the J gene TRBJ1-2; 11 positions agree with TRBD1. V lost 3 bases to trimming and J lost 7 bases; unmatched junction nucleotides: 10. Germline CDR1 is LNHDA and CDR2 is SQIVND (reference sequence). The CDR3 consists of 16 residues. The CDR3 bases are TGTGCCAGTAGTATTAATTGGTCGGGACAGGGGGGTGGCTACACCTTC. It translates to CASSINWSGQGGGYTF.

Judged by abundance, this clone is medium-sized. V and J are TRBV28 and TRBJ1-5; D is possibly TRBD1 (5 bases). V dropped 7 bases and J dropped 0 bases, with 10 bases sitting between them. The CDR3 runs to 14 residues. Per germline, CDR1 MDHEN and CDR2 SYDVKM. CDR3 in amino acids: CASMGGYSNQPQHF. The CDR3 DNA sequence: TGTGCCAGCATGGGGGGTTATAGCAATCAGCCCCAGCATTTT. The variable domain in full, completed from reference TRBV28 and TRBJ1-5, reads DVKVTQSSRYLVKRTGEKVFLECVQDMDHENMFWYRQDPGLGLRLIYFSYDVKMKEKGDIPEGYSVSREKKERFSLILESASTNQTSMYLCASMGGYSNQPQHFGDGTRLSIL.

This clone was counted only a few times. This sequence joins TRBV18 and TRBJ2-7; D is perhaps TRBD1 (5 bases). This CDR3 contains 15 residues. Germline assignment: CDR1 KGHSH and CDR2 LQKENI. V shed 4 bases and J shed 5 bases, with 18 bases lying between them. The CDR3 protein is CASSQGNSGFDEQYF. The CDR3 bases are TGTGCCAGCTCACAGGGAAATTCAGGGTTCGACGAGCAGTACTTC.

This clone was recorded a few times. The chain joins TRBV2 to TRBJ1-2; the D is unclear. V lost 6 bases and J lost 6, with 11 bases in between. This CDR3 comprises 12 residues. The germline V gene encodes CDR1 SNHLY and CDR2 FYNNEI. The chain's CDR3 is CASRGLDDGYTF. CDR3 coding DNA: TGTGCCAGCAGGGGATTGGATGATGGCTACACCTTC.

V gene TRBV7-9 combines with J gene TRBJ2-7, with D possibly called TRBD1 or TRBD2 (5 bases each). The CDR3 totals 14 residues. Germline loops: CDR1 SEHNR, CDR2 FQNEAQ (reference sequence). V lost 5 bases and J lost 3, with 14 bases in between. CDR3 loop: CASSPRDGVYEQYF. The CDR3, as DNA: TGTGCCAGCAGCCCCCGGGACGGAGTCTACGAGCAGTACTTC.

The DNA of the CDR3 is TGTGCCAGCAGTACAGGGAAATCGAACACCGGGGAGCTGTTTTTT. It is translated as CASSTGKSNTGELFF. The chain is built from TRBV6-4 and TRBJ2-2; weak D call: TRBD1 (6 bases). Per the germline V gene, CDR1 is MRHNA and CDR2 is SNTAGT. The CDR3 length is 15 residues. Trimming removed 5 bases from V and 0 bases from J, with 10 bases in between.

The rearrangement uses TRBV5-1 and TRBJ1-6; D gene unclear. This CDR3 contains 13 residues. Germline CDR1 reads SGHRS; CDR2 reads YFSETQ. V dropped 3 bases and J dropped 4 bases, with 5 bases sitting between them. CDR3 sequence (DNA): TGCGCCAGCAGCTCGGAATATAATTCACCCCTCCACTTT. It translates to CASSSEYNSPLHF.

This chain connects TRBV27 to TRBJ2-2; D perhaps matches TRBD1 (6 bases). Trimming removed 5 bases from V and 6 bases from J, with 22 bases in between. CDR3 length: 17 residues. Germline V CDR1 and CDR2: MNHEY, SMNVEV (reference sequence). CDR3 amino acids: CASSPNKQGWSAGELFF. CDR3 DNA sequence: TGTGCCAGCAGTCCAAATAAACAGGGATGGTCCGCCGGGGAGCTGTTTTTT.

The chain uses TRBV4-1 and TRBJ2-3; TRBD2 might be the D (6 bases). Germline CDR1 reads MGHRA; CDR2 reads YSYEKL. The CDR3 extends over 17 amino acids. The V end was cut by 0 bases, the J end by 0 bases, with 13 bases between. In DNA form, the CDR3 reads TGCGCCAGCAGCCAAGAGTTCGGCGGGGCTAGCACAGATACGCAGTATTTT. Amino acid sequence: CASSQEFGGASTDTQYF.

V and J are TRBV6-5 and TRBJ2-1, with D perhaps assigned TRBD1 or TRBD2 (5 bases each). The germline V gene has CDR1 MNHEY and CDR2 SVGAGI. The CDR3 sequence is 13 residues long. V was pared by 6 bases and J by 10 bases, with 16 bases between. The CDR3 loop is CASSILWGSEQFF. CDR3 nucleotides: TGTGCCAGCAGCATTCTCTGGGGGTCGGAGCAGTTCTTC.

CDR3 DNA: TGTGCCACCAGCAGAGATGGGAACCCTCTGGTGGCTTTCTTT. Protein sequence: CATSRDGNPLVAFF. The chain is built from TRBV15 and TRBJ1-1; D unclear. Trimming stripped 0 bases from V and 11 bases from J, with 16 bases between. The CDR3 runs to 14 residues. Looked up from germline, CDR1 is LNHNV and CDR2 is YYDKDF (reference sequence).

The J gene is TRBJ2-7, the V gene TRBV7-9; 8 nucleotides align to TRBD1. Germline V gene sequence: CDR1 SEHNR, CDR2 FQNEAQ (reference sequence). The V segment lost 0 bases and the J segment 4 bases; nucleotides outside the gene matches: 8. The CDR3 is made up of 16 amino acids. As DNA, the CDR3 is TGTGCCAGCAGCTTAGCTAGGACAGGGTTTGAATACGAGCAGTACTTC. Translation: CASSLARTGFEYEQYF.

This chain links TRBV19 with TRBJ2-5; 9 bases agree with TRBD1. Trimming at V came to 4 bases and at J to 2 bases, leaving 8 bases not matched to a gene. Per the germline V gene, CDR1 is LNHDA and CDR2 is SQIVND (reference sequence). The CDR3 is made up of 16 amino acids. The DNA of the CDR3 is TGTGCCAGTAGTAGCGATCACAGGGGGCTGCAAGAGACCCAGTACTTC. Residues: CASSSDHRGLQETQYF.

J is TRBJ2-2 and V is TRBV11-2, with D possibly TRBD1 on 6 matching bases. Germline V gene lookup returns CDR1 SGHAT and CDR2 FQNNGV. The CDR3 sequence is 14 residues long. The ends were cut back, 2 bases at V and 7 bases at J, with 11 bases in the middle. The CDR3 protein is CASSLQGQGGELFF. For the CDR3, the DNA is TGTGCCAGCAGCTTACAGGGGCAAGGCGGGGAGCTGTTTTTT.